This TCR beta chain was observed in a study of shared clonotypes between healthy human individuals. Looked up from germline, CDR1 is MGHRA and CDR2 is YSYEKL. The CDR3 totals 17 residues. The ends were cut back, 0 bases at V and 1 base at J, with 15 bases in the middle. Libraries were prepared by immunoSEQ multiplex PCR; TCRdb keeps only in-frame clonotypes and omits some of them. The profile shows about 1.1 million clones, 77% of them singletons. The origin of this receptor is a man aged 18 to 35 in good health. Some clones in this sample may be carry-over from other donors' samples. This chain uses TRBV4-1 with TRBJ1-1; unclear D gene. Material for sequencing was memory CD4+ T cells from PBMCs. Described subset: CD45RA-negative fraction. CDR3 in amino acids: CASSQEPVGRRNTEAFF. The CDR3 DNA follows: TGCGCCAGCAGCCAAGAACCGGTTGGGAGGAGGAACACTGAAGCTTTCTTT.